This T cell receptor beta chain was found in a study of T-cell memory formation after mild COVID-19. Across the whole study: The TCR clusters were mostly specific to one donor.

With respect to this clonotype: Antigen specificity is unknown.

Trimming removed 7 bases from V and 7 bases from J; junction bases left unmatched: 9. Germline V gene sequence: CDR1 MNHEY, CDR2 SVGEGT. CDR3 length: 15 amino acids. Barcoded TCR alpha and TCR beta cDNA libraries with UMIs came from 5'RACE using constant-segment primers. From the 5' RACE reads, TCRdb called clonotypes with MiXCR, one entry per CDR3 protein. The table has around 220,000 distinct CDR3 sequences, around 15% seen once. Study-wide findings and caveats: CD4+ contracting clones were mainly CM and EM; CD8+ ones, EMRA.

Sample: PBMCs or a T cell subset sorted from them (not recorded which). This sequence was found in a man younger than 35 who had mild COVID-19 (a few samples of this study predate the infection). Cell type and time point are not known. The chain joins TRBV6-2 or TRBV6-3 to TRBJ2-2; 10 bases are shared with TRBD2. The CDR3 region is CASTRAGGRVGELFF. DNA for the CDR3: TGTGCCAGCACGAGAGCGGGGGGGCGCGTCGGGGAGCTGTTTTTT.